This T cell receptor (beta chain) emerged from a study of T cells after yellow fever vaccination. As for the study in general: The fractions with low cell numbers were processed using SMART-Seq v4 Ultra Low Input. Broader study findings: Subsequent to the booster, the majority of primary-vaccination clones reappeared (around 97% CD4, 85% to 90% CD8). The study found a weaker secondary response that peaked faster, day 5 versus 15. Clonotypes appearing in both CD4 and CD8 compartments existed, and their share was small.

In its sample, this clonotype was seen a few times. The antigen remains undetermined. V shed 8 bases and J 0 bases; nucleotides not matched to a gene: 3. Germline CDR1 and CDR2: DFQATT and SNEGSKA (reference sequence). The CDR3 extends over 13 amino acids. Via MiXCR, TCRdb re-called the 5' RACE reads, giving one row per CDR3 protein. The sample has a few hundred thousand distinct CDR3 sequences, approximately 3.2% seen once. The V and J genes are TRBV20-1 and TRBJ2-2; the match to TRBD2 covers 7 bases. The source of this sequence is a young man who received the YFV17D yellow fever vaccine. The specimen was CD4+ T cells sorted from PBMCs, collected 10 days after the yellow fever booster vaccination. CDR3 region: CSIGGANTGELFF. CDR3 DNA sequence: TGCAGTATTGGGGGGGCGAACACCGGGGAGCTGTTTTTT.